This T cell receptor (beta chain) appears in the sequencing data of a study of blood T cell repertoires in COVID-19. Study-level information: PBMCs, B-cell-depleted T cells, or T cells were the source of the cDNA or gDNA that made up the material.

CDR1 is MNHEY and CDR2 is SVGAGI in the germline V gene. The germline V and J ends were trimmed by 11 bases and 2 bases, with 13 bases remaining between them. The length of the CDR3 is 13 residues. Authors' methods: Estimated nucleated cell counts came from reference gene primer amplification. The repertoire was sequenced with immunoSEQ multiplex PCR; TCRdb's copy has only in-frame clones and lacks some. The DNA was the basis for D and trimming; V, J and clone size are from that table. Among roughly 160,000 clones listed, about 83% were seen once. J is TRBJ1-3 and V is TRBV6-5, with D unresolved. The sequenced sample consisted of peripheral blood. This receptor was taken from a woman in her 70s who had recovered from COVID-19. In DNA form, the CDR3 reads TGTGCCGGAAGACGGGATGCTGGAAACACCATATATTTT. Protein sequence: CAGRRDAGNTIYF.